This T cell receptor beta chain was sequenced during a study of blood T cell repertoires in COVID-19. Study-wide context: Some COVID-19 samples were acute and others convalescent; all came from the United States, Italy and Spain. PBMCs, B-cell-depleted T cells, or T cells provided the cDNA or gDNA that made up the material.

V lost 6 bases and J lost 4, with 12 bases in between. The CDR3 covers 13 residues. Original analysis: Estimates of nucleated cell counts were drawn from the amplification of reference gene primers. Using immunoSEQ multiplex PCR, the repertoire was profiled, and TCRdb retains in-frame clones only, with some absent. That table gives V, J and clone size, and the DNA gave D and trimming. The sample has over 600,000 clones; 70% to 90% are singletons. The sequence was collected from a woman aged 18 to 35 with acute or convalescent COVID-19. The specimen was peripheral blood. The chain has TRBV12-3 or TRBV12-4 and TRBJ1-2; D is possibly TRBD1 (5 bases). CDR3 sequence reads: CASRPGGGYGYTF. The CDR3 DNA reads as TGTGCCAGCAGGCCCGGGGGAGGCTATGGCTACACCTTC.